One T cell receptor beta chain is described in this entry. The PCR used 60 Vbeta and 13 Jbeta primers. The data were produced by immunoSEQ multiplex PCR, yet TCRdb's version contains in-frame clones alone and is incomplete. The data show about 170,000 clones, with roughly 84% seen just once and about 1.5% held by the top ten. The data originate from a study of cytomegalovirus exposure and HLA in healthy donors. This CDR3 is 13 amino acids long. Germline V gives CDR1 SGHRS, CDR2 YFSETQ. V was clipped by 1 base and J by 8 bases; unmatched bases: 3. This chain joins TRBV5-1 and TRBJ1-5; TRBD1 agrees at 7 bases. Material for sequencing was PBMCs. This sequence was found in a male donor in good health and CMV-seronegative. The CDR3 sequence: CASSLSGGEPQHF. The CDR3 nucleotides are TGCGCCAGCAGCTTGTCAGGGGGTGAGCCCCAGCATTTT.